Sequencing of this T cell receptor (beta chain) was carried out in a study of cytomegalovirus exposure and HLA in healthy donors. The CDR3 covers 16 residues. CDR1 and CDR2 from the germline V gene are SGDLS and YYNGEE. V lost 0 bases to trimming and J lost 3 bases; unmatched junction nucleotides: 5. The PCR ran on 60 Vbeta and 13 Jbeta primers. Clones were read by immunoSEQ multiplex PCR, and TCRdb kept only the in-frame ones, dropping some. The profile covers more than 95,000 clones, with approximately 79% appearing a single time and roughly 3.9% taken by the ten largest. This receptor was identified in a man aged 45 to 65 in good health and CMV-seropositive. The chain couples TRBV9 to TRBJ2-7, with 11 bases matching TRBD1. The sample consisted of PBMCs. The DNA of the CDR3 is TGTGCCAGCAGCGTAGCGGGGACAGGGGGATTCTACGAGCAGTACTTC. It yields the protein CASSVAGTGGFYEQYF.